This T cell receptor (beta chain) was observed in a study of T cell clonotyping in hematopoietic cell transplantation. Broader study findings: Recipient TCR diversity dropped after transplant; expanded clonotypes rose from day 30 to 180. Cells were unsorted, so CD4 and CD8 contributions were not separated.

The CDR3 loop spans 15 amino acids. Germline lookup yields CDR1 MDHEN and CDR2 SYDVKM. Trimming left V 7 bases short and J 0 bases short, with 13 bases between. Comments on this clone: No antigen is known for it.

The assay was immunoSEQ multiplex PCR, and TCRdb's table has in-frame clones only and misses some. The profile shows 70,000 or so clones, around 94% of them singletons. The receptor's source is a man aged 50-60 years in good health. Some clones in this sample may be carry-over from other donors' samples. Sequenced material: peripheral blood mononuclear cells. The V and J genes are TRBV28 and TRBJ1-3; D is perhaps TRBD1 (5 bases). Written as DNA, the CDR3 is TGTGCCAGCACCCAAGACAGCTACTCTGGAAACACCATATATTTT. It translates to CASTQDSYSGNTIYF. Looking up the rest from reference TRBV28 and TRBJ1-3 gives the full variable domain: DVKVTQSSRYLVKRTGEKVFLECVQDMDHENMFWYRQDPGLGLRLIYFSYDVKMKEKGDIPEGYSVSREKKERFSLILESASTNQTSMYLCASTQDSYSGNTIYFGEGSWLTVV.